This T cell receptor beta chain was recorded in a study of blood T cell repertoires in COVID-19. The age range of participants was about 18 to 100 years, with residence in under 25 US areas. Membership in each cohort depended on participant-reported clinical history. Symptom resolution, clearance, or two negative PCRs marked donors in Cohort 3 as recovered. The repertoire was sequenced with immunoSEQ multiplex PCR; TCRdb's copy has only in-frame clones and lacks some. The sample has about 130,000 clones; approximately 86% are singletons. Germline CDR1 reads SGHNT; CDR2 reads YYREEE (reference sequence). The CDR3 totals 15 residues. V was shortened by 0 bases and J by 6 bases, with 16 bases between the two germline ends.

The chain recombines TRBV5-4 with TRBJ2-7, with a tentative D call TRBD1 (6 bases). This clonotype originated in a woman in her forties or fifties who had recovered from COVID-19. Material for sequencing was PBMCs or T cells enriched from blood (not recorded which). The CDR3, as DNA: TGTGCCAGCAGCTTGGAAGCAGGGGTATCGGGCGAGCAGTACTTC. Its protein product is CASSLEAGVSGEQYF. Supplemented by reference TRBV5-4 and TRBJ2-7, the full variable domain reads ETGVTQSPTHLIKTRGQQVTLRCSSQSGHNTVSWYQQALGQGPQFIFQYYREEENGRGNFPPRFSGLQFPNYSSELNVNALELDDSALYLCASSLEAGVSGEQYFGPGTRLTVT.